The sequence of this TCR beta chain was determined in a study of cytomegalovirus exposure and HLA in healthy donors. Trimming pared 4 bases from V and 1 base from J, leaving 9 bases between. This CDR3 comprises 13 residues. The germline V gene has CDR1 SGHTS and CDR2 YDEGEE. Primers for the PCR totalled 60 Vbeta and 13 Jbeta. Measured with immunoSEQ multiplex PCR; TCRdb has only the in-frame clones, and not every one. This table has roughly 140,000 clones, about four fifths appearing once. With respect to this clone: Its matching antigen is unknown.

Study results and limitations: Analysis was carried out at a later point, and it linked a missense DCLRE1C variant to TCR beta V- and J-gene trimming.

The sequenced sample was PBMCs. The J gene is TRBJ2-7, the V gene TRBV5-8; no clear D gene. The sequence was collected from a man between 45 and 60 years old in good health and CMV-seropositive. The CDR3 nucleotides are TGTGCCAGCAGCCCGCGGCCGTCCTACGAGCAGTACTTC. This translates into CASSPRPSYEQYF.